This note documents a single T cell receptor (beta chain) sequence. These data are taken from a study of early T cells in non-severe SARS-CoV-2 infection. This CDR3 comprises 13 residues. From germline, CDR1 is SGHRS and CDR2 YFSETQ. After removal of 4 bases from V and 8 bases from J, the junction contained 8 bases not matched to a gene. Tagging with unique molecular identifiers was applied to individual cDNA molecules. One entry per CDR3 protein results from TCRdb running MiXCR on the 5' RACE reads. This repertoire shows about 130,000 distinct CDR3 sequences, 15% found once; its top ten account for 21%.

Sequencing input: whole blood. This receptor was identified in an adult who was a healthcare worker with PCR-confirmed SARS-CoV-2 infection or an uninfected control (not recorded which). The chain links TRBV5-1 to TRBJ1-1, with 7 nucleotides matching TRBD1. The CDR3 protein is CASSPWDSAEAFF. As DNA, the CDR3 is TGCGCCAGCAGCCCCTGGGACAGTGCCGAAGCTTTCTTT.